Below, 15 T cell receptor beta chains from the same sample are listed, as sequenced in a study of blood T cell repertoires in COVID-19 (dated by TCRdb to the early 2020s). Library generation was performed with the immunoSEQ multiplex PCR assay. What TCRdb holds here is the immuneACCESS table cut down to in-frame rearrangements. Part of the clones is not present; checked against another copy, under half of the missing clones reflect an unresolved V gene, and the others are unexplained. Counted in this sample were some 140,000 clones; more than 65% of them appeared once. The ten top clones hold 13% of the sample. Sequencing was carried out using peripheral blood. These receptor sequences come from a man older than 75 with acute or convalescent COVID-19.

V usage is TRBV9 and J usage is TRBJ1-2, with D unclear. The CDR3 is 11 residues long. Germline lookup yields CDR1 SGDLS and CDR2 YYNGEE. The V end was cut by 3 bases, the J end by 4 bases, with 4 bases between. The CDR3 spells CASSGVYGYTF. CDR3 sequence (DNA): TGTGCCAGCAGCGGCGTCTATGGCTACACCTTC.

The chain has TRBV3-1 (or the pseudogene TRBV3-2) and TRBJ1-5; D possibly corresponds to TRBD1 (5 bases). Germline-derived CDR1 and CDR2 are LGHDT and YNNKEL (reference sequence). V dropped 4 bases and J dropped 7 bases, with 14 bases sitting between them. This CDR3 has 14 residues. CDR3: CASSPSGGRQPQHF. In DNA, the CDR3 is TGTGCCAGCAGCCCATCGGGGGGACGGCAGCCCCAGCATTTT.

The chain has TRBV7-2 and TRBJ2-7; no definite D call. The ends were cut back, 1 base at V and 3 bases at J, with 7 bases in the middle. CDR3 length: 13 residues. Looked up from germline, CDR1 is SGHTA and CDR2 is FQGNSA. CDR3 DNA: TGTGCCAGCAGCTTAGTCAGAAACTACGAGCAGTACTTC. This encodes CASSLVRNYEQYF.

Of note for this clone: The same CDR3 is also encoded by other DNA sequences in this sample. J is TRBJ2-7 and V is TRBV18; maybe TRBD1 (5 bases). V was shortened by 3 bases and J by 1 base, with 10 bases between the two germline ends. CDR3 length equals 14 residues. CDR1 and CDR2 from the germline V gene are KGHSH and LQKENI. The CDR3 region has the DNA TGTGCCAGCTCACCGGCTACAGGTTCCTACGAGCAGTACTTC. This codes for CASSPATGSYEQYF.

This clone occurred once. CDR3 loop: CASSRGLTDTQYF. CDR3 nucleotide sequence: TGCGCCAGCAGCCGGGGACTGACAGATACGCAGTATTTT. V gene TRBV4-3 combines with J gene TRBJ2-3; TRBD2 might be the D (6 bases). Germline CDR1 and CDR2: LGHNA and YSLEER. V lost 4 bases, J lost 3 bases, and 8 bases lay in between. This CDR3 contains 13 residues.

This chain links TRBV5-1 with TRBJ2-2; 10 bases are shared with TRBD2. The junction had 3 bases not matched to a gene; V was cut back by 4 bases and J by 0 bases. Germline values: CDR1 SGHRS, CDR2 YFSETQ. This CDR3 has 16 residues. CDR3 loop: CASSVLAGTNTGELFF. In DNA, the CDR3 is TGCGCCAGCAGCGTACTAGCGGGGACGAACACCGGGGAGCTGTTTTTT.

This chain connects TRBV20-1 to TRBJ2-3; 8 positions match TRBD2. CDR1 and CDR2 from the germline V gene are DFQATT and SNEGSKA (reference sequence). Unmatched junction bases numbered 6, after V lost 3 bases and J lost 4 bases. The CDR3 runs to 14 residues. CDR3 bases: TGCAGTGCTAGTTCCGCGGGGGGCGCAGATACGCAGTATTTT. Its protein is CSASSAGGADTQYF.

CDR3 DNA sequence: TGTGCCTGGAAGGGACTAGCGGCCTGTAAACGGGAGACCCAGTACTTC. Its protein is CAWKGLAACKRETQYF. The gene calls are TRBV30 and TRBJ2-5; 11 bases match TRBD2. From germline, CDR1 is GTSNPN and CDR2 SVGIG (reference sequence). The trim removed 4 bases at V and 5 bases at J, leaving 12 bases unmatched. The CDR3 has 16 amino acids.

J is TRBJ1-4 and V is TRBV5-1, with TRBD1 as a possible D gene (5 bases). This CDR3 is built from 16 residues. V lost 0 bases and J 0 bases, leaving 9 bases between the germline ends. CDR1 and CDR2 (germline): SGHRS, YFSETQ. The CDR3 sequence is CASSLGTRATNEKLFF. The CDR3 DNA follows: TGCGCCAGCAGCTTGGGGACAAGGGCAACTAATGAAAAACTGTTTTTT.

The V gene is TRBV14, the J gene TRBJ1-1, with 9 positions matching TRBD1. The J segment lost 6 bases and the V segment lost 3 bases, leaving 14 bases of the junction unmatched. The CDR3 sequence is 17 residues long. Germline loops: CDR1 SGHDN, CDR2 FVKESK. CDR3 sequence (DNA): TGTGCCAGCAGCCAGACGAGACCCGGGACAGGGAGATCTGAAGCTTTCTTT. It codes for CASSQTRPGTGRSEAFF.

The CDR3 DNA reads as TGCGCCAGCAGGGCAACCACAGTGGATTCACCCCTCCACTTT. Its protein product is CASRATTVDSPLHF. The chain uses TRBV5-1 and TRBJ1-6; D gene unclear. With 5 bases removed from V and 8 bases from J, the gap between germline ends came to 14 bases. The CDR3 is 14 residues long. In germline, CDR1 is SGHRS, CDR2 YFSETQ. The full variable domain, rest sourced from reference TRBV5-1 and TRBJ1-6, is KAGVTQTPRYLIKTRGQQVTLSCSPISGHRSVSWYQQTPGQGLQFLFEYFSETQRNKGNFPGRFSGRQFSNSRSEMNVSTLELGDSALYLCASRATTVDSPLHFGNGTRLTVT.

CDR3 nucleotide sequence: TGTGCCAGCAGCTTAGATTGGCCTGTCTACGAGCAGTACTTC. Translated: CASSLDWPVYEQYF. The V call is TRBV11-2, the J call TRBJ2-7; D is ambiguous. Germline CDR1 SGHAT, CDR2 FQNNGV. CDR3 length: 14 amino acids. The V and J ends lost 0 bases and 3 bases respectively, with 9 bases between them.

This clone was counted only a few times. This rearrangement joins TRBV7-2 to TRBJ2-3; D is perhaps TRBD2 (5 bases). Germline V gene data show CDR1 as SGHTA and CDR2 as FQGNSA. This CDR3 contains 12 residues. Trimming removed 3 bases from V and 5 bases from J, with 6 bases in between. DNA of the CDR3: TGTGCCAGCAGCTTCCGGGGAGATACGCAGTATTTT. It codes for CASSFRGDTQYF.

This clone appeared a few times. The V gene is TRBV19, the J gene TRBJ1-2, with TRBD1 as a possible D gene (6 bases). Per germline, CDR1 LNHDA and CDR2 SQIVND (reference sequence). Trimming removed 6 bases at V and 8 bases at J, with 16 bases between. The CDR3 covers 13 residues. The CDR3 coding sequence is TGTGCCAGTAGCAAGTTGGCAGGGGAGGGCTACACCTTC. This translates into CASSKLAGEGYTF. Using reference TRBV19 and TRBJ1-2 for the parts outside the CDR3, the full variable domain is DGGITQSPKYLFRKEGQNVTLSCEQNLNHDAMYWYRQDPGQGLRLIYYSQIVNDFQKGDIAEGYSVSREKKESFPLTVTSAQKNPTAFYLCASSKLAGEGYTFGSGTRLTVV.

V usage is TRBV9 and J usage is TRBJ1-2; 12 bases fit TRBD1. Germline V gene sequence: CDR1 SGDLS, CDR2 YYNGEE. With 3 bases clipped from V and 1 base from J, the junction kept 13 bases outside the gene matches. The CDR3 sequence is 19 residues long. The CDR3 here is CASSALPGQGARVNYGYTF. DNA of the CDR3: TGTGCCAGCAGCGCGCTACCGGGACAGGGGGCCCGGGTTAACTATGGCTACACCTTC.